The sequence of this TCR beta chain was determined in a study of T cell responses to AZD1222 COVID-19 vaccine. The length of the CDR3 is 15 residues. Germline V gene lookup returns CDR1 SGHKS and CDR2 YYEKEE (reference sequence). J gave up 0 bases and V 5 bases, and 7 bases lay outside the gene matches. Clones were sequenced by immunoSEQ multiplex PCR, and TCRdb holds only the in-frame ones, with some missing. The sample has 55,000 to 90,000 clones; roughly four fifths are singletons. This clone was seen just once. Its antigen is undetermined. Study observations and caveats: Close to half of all spike-specific TCRs reportedly target regions of the variants that are unmutated. CD4 TCRs covered the whole spike, strongest at regions 160-218 and 743-854. Spike-specific TCR breadth and depth grew following two AZD1222 doses.

The chain has TRBV5-5 and TRBJ1-1, with 7 bases aligning to TRBD1. This sample comprised peripheral blood, obtained on day 0 of AZD1222 vaccination. This sequence originates from an adult in good health. The CDR3 is CASRRTGRVNTEAFF. The CDR3 bases are TGTGCCAGCAGGAGGACAGGTCGGGTGAACACTGAAGCTTTCTTT.